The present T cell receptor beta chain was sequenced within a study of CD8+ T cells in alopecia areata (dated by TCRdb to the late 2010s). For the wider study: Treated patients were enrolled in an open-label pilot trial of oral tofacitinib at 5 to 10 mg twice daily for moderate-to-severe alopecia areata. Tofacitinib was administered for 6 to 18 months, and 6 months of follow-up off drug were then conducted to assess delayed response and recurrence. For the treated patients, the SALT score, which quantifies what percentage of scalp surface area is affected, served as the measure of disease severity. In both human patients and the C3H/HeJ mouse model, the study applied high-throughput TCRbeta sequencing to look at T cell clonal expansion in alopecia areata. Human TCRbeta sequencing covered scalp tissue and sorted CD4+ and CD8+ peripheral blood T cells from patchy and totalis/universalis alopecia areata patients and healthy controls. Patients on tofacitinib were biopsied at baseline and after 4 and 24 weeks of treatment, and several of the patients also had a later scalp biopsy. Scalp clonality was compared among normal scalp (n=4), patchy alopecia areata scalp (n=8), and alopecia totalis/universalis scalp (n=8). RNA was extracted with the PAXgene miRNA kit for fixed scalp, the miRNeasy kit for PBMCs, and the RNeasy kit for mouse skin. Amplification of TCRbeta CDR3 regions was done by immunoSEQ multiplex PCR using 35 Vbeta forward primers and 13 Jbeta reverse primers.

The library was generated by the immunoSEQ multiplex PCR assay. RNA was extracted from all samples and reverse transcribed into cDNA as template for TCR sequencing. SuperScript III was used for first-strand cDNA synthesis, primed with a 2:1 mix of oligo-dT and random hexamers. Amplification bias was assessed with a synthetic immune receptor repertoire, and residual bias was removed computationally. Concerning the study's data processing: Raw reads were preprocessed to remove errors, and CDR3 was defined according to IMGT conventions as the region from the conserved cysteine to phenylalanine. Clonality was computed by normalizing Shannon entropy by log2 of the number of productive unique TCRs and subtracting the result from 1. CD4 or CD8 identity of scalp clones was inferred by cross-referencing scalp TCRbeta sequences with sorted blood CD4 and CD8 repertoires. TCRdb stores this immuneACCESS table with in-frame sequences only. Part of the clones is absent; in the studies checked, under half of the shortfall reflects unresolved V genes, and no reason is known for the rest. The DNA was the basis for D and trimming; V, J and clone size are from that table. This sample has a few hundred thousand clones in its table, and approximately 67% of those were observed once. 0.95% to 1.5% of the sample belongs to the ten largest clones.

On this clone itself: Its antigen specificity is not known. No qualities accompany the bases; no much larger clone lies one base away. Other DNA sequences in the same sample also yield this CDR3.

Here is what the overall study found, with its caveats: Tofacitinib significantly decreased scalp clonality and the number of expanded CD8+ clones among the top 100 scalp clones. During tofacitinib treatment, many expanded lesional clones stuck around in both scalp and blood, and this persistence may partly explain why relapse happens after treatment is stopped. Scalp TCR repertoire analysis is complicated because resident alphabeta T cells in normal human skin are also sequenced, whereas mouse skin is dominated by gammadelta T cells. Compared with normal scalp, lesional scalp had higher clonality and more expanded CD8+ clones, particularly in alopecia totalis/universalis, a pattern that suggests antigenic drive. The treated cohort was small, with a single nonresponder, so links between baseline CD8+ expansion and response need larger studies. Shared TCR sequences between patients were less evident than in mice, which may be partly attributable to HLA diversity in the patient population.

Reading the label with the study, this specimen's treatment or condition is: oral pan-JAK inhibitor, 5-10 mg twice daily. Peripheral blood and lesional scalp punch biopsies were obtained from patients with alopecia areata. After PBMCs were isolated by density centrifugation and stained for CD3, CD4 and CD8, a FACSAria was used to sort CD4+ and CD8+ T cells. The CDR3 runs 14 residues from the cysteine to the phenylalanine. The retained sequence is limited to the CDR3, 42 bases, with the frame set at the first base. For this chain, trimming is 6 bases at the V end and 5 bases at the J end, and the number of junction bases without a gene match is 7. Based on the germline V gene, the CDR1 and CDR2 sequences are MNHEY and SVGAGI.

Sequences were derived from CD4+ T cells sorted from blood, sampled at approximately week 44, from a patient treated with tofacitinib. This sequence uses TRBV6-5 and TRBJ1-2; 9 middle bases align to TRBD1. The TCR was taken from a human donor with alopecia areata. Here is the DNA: TGTGCCAGCAGCCCGACAGGGGGGGGATATGGCTACACCTTC. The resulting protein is CASSPTGGGYGYTF.